The TCR beta chain under discussion was sequenced for a study of T-cell memory formation after mild COVID-19. About the study: There were largely donor-specific TCR clusters. Overall study results and limits: Researchers found some responding clones in pre-infection memory, a sign that cross-reactive memory joined.

Each CDR3 protein gets one entry after TCRdb re-called the 5' RACE reads with MiXCR. The sample yields roughly 340,000 distinct CDR3 sequences, 20% to 25% seen once. In this sample, this clonotype turned up a few times. Antigen specificity is unknown. This CDR3 comprises 12 residues. CDR1 is SQVTM, CDR2 ANQGSEA, per germline. Trimming pared 4 bases from V and 6 bases from J, leaving 13 bases between. Sequencing used PBMCs or a T cell subset sorted from them (not recorded which). The sequence came from a man in his late teens or twenties who had mild COVID-19 (a few samples of this study predate the infection). Cell type and time point are not known. V gene TRBV29-1 combines with J gene TRBJ2-7, with D perhaps matching TRBD1 (5 bases). CDR3 loop: CSVGRVDSEQYF. CDR3 bases: TGCAGCGTTGGCAGGGTGGATTCCGAGCAGTACTTC.